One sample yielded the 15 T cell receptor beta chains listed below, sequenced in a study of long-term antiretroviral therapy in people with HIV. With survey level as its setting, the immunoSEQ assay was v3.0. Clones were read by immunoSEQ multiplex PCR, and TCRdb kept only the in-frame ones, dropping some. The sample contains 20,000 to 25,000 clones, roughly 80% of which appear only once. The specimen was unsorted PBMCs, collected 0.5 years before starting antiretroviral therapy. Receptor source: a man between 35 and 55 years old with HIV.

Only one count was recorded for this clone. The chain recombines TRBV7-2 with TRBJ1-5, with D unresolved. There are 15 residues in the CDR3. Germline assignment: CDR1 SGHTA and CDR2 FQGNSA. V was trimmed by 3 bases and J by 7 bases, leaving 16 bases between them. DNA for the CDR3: TGTGCCAGCAGCTTCTGGGAAGGGATCGGGCAGCCCCAGCATTTT. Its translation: CASSFWEGIGQPQHF.

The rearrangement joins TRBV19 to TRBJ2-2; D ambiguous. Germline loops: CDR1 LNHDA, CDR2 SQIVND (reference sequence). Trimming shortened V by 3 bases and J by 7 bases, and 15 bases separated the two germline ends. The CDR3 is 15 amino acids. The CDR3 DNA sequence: TGTGCCAGTAGTATGGCTGGACGTTTTTTCGGGGAGCTGTTTTTT. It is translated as CASSMAGRFFGELFF.

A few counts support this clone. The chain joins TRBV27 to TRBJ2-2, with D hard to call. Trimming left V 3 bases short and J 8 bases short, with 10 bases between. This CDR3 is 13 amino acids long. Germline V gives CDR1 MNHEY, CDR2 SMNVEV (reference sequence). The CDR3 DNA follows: TGTGCCAGCAGTTTCTATCAAGGGGGGGAGCTGTTTTTT. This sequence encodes CASSFYQGGELFF.

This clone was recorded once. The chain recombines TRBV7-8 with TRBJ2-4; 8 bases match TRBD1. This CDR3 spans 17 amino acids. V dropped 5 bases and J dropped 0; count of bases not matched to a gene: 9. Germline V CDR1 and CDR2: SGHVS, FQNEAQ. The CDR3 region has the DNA TGTGCCAGCAGCCTCAATGACAGGGGACTAGCCAAAAACATTCAGTACTTC. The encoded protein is CASSLNDRGLAKNIQYF.

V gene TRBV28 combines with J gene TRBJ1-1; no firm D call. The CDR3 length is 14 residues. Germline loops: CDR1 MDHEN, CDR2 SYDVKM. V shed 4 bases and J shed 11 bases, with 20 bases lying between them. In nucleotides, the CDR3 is TGTGCCAGCAGTTCCACCACCCTGGCGAGTCAGGCTTTCTTT. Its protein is CASSSTTLASQAFF.

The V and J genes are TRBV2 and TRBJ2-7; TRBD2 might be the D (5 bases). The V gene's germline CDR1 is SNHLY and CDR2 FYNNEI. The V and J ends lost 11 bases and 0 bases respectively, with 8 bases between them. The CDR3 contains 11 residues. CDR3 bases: TGTGCCGGAGGAGCCTCCTACGAGCAGTACTTC. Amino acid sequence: CAGGASYEQYF.

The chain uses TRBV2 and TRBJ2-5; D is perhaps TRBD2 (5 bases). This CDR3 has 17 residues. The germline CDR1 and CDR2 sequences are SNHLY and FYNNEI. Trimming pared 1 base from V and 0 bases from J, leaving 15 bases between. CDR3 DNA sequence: TGTGCCAGCAGTGAAGAGAGCGGTTGGACGTACCAAGAGACCCAGTACTTC. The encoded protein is CASSEESGWTYQETQYF.

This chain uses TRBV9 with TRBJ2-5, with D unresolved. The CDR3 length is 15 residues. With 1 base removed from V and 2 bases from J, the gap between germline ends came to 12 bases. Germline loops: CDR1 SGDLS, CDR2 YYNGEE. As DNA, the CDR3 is TGTGCCAGCAGCGTAACCGGTAACCATCAAGAGACCCAGTACTTC. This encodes CASSVTGNHQETQYF.

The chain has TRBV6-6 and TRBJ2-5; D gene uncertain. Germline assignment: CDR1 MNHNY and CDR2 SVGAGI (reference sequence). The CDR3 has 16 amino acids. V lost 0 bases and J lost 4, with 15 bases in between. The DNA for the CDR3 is TGTGCCAGCAGTTACTCAAGGGTGAAGGGTGGAGAGACCCAGTACTTC. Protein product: CASSYSRVKGGETQYF.

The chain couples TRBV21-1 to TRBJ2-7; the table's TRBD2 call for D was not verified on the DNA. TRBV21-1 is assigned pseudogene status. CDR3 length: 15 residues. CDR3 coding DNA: TGTGCCAGCAGCAAAGAGGAGTCCTCCTACTACGAGCAGTACTTC. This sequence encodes CASSKEESSYYEQYF.

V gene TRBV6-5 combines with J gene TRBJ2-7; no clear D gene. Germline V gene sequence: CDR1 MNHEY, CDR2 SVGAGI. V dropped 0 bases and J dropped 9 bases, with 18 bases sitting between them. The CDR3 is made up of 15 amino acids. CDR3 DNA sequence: TGTGCCAGCAGTTACTCGACCGATATCAATCCCTCGCAGTACTTC. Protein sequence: CASSYSTDINPSQYF.

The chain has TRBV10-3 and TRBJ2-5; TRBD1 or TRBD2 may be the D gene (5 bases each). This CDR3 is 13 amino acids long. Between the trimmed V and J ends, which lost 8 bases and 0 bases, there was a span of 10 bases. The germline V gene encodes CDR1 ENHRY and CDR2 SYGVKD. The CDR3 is CAIGRGDQETQYF. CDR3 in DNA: TGTGCCATCGGGAGAGGGGACCAAGAGACCCAGTACTTC.

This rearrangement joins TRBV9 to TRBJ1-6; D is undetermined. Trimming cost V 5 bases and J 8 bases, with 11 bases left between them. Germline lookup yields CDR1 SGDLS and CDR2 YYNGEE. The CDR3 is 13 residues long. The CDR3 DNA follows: TGTGCCAGCAGGCCGCAGGAAGATTCACCCCTCCACTTT. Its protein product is CASRPQEDSPLHF.

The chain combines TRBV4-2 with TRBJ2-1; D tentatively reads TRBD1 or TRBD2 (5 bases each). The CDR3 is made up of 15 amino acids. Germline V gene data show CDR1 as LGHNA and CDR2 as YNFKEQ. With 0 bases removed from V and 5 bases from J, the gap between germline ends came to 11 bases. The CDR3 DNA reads TGTGCCAGCAGCCAAGATTGGGGGAGAAACAATGAGCAGTTCTTC. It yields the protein CASSQDWGRNNEQFF.

CDR3: CASRGPGQDLQPQHF. DNA for the CDR3: TGTGCCAGCAGGGGACCGGGACAGGACCTACAGCCCCAGCATTTT. The chain is built from TRBV28 and TRBJ1-5; TRBD1 agrees at 8 bases. This CDR3 is 15 amino acids long. With 6 bases clipped from V and 7 bases from J, the junction kept 11 bases outside the gene matches. Germline V gives CDR1 MDHEN, CDR2 SYDVKM.